The 30 T cell receptor beta chains reported below all come from one sample, sequenced in a study of shared clonotypes between healthy human individuals. Clones were read by immunoSEQ multiplex PCR, and TCRdb kept only the in-frame ones, dropping some. The top ten hold under 2% of the sample, which has 730,000 or so clones, roughly 70% seen once. Sequences were obtained from memory CD4+ T cells sorted from blood. As to subset: CD45RA-negative fraction. All receptors derive from a woman in her 30s in good health.

J is TRBJ2-7 and V is TRBV6-5; perhaps D is TRBD1 or TRBD2 (7 bases each). CDR3 size: 13 residues. V was trimmed by 6 bases and J by 6 bases, leaving 15 bases between them. Germline CDR1 MNHEY, CDR2 SVGAGI. The CDR3 region is CASSYTGEGEQYF. The CDR3 region has the DNA TGTGCCAGCAGCTACACAGGGGAGGGCGAGCAGTACTTC.

The V gene is TRBV29-1, the J gene TRBJ2-5; D gene unclear. V lost 2 bases and J lost 0, with 10 bases in between. CDR1 SQVTM and CDR2 ANQGSEA come from the germline V gene. The CDR3 has 14 amino acids. This CDR3 reads CSVELSDYQETQYF. The DNA for the CDR3 is TGCAGCGTTGAACTCAGCGACTACCAAGAGACCCAGTACTTC.

The chain is built from TRBV10-1 and TRBJ2-5; D not resolved. Germline V gives CDR1 WNHNN, CDR2 SYGVQD (reference sequence). V lost 0 bases, J lost 0 bases, and 5 bases lay in between. The length of the CDR3 is 14 residues. The CDR3 protein is CASSESVNQETQYF. The CDR3 region has the DNA TGCGCCAGCAGTGAGTCTGTCAACCAAGAGACCCAGTACTTC.

This clone is a singleton in its sample. The chain uses TRBV10-2 and TRBJ1-2; D unresolved. With 6 bases removed from V and 0 bases from J, the gap between germline ends came to 11 bases. In germline, CDR1 is WSHSY, CDR2 SAAADI. This CDR3 comprises 14 residues. CDR3 DNA sequence: TGCGCCAGCAGAGACCCCATAGCTAACTATGGCTACACCTTC. Translating it yields CASRDPIANYGYTF.

The rearrangement links TRBV11-2 to TRBJ2-4; no definite D call. This CDR3 spans 15 amino acids. Germline V gene sequence: CDR1 SGHAT, CDR2 FQNNGV. With 4 bases removed from V and 0 bases from J, the gap between germline ends came to 10 bases. The CDR3 sequence: CASSSEILAKNIQYF. The CDR3 DNA follows: TGTGCCAGCAGCTCGGAGATACTAGCCAAAAACATTCAGTACTTC.

The CDR3 nucleotides are TGTGCCCTCCGGGCGGCAGCTTTATCGCCCCTCCACTTT. Amino acids: CALRAAALSPLHF. The V and J genes are TRBV30 and TRBJ1-6; D gene unclear. The V end was cut by 8 bases, the J end by 13 bases, with 21 bases between. CDR3 size: 13 residues. The germline V gene has CDR1 GTSNPN and CDR2 SVGIG (reference sequence).

In the case of this clone: The same CDR3 can be traced to other DNA sequences in this sample. The chain links TRBV5-6 to TRBJ1-1; D not resolved. The germline V and J ends were trimmed by 1 base and 1 base, with 5 bases remaining between them. The germline CDR1 and CDR2 sequences are SGHDT and YYEEEE. The CDR3 covers 13 residues. This CDR3 is CASSLKRNTEAFF. CDR3 DNA: TGTGCCAGCAGCTTGAAACGGAACACTGAAGCTTTCTTT.

The chain combines TRBV2 with TRBJ2-2, with unresolved D. The germline V and J ends were trimmed by 3 bases and 6 bases, with 2 bases remaining between them. CDR1 and CDR2 (germline): SNHLY, FYNNEI. This CDR3 region has 11 residues. The CDR3 here is CASSDPGELFF. In DNA form, the CDR3 reads TGTGCCAGCAGTGACCCCGGGGAGCTGTTTTTT. Drawing the rest from reference TRBV2 and TRBJ2-2, the complete variable domain is EPEVTQTPSHQVTQMGQEVILRCVPISNHLYFYWYRQILGQKVEFLVSFYNNEISEKSEIFDDQFSVERPDGSNFTLKIRSTKLEDSAMYFCASSDPGELFFGEGSRLTVL.

J is TRBJ1-1 and V is TRBV7-8; D unresolved. The CDR3 has 14 residues. V was trimmed by 1 base and J by 4 bases, leaving 10 bases between them. CDR1 and CDR2 (germline): SGHVS, FQNEAQ. This CDR3 is CASSLGDRFTEAFF. CDR3 in DNA: TGTGCCAGCAGCTTAGGGGATCGGTTCACTGAAGCTTTCTTT.

This sequence joins TRBV18 and TRBJ2-1; a weak D match, TRBD1 (6 bases). V shed 3 bases and J shed 7 bases, with 16 bases lying between them. Germline V CDR1 and CDR2: KGHSH, LQKENI. The CDR3 totals 15 residues. The CDR3 sequence is CASSPALGAGNEQFF. The CDR3 bases are TGTGCCAGCTCACCGGCATTGGGGGCCGGAAATGAGCAGTTCTTC.

The genes are TRBV13 and TRBJ2-7; D ambiguous. This CDR3 region has 12 residues. Germline CDR1 reads PRHDT; CDR2 reads FYEKMQ (reference sequence). V lost 5 bases, J lost 3 bases, and 8 bases lay in between. The CDR3 DNA reads TGTGCCAGCAGCCAACAATTCTACGAGCAGTACTTC. It specifies CASSQQFYEQYF.

This chain links TRBV4-2 with TRBJ1-4, with a weak D call TRBD1 (5 bases). The ends were cut back, 2 bases at V and 3 bases at J, with 16 bases in the middle. The length of the CDR3 is 17 residues. The germline CDR1 and CDR2 sequences are LGHNA and YNFKEQ. CDR3 region: CASSQRKVQGPNEKLFF. The CDR3, as DNA: TGTGCCAGCAGCCAAAGGAAGGTCCAGGGACCTAATGAAAAACTGTTTTTT.

This clone was seen a single time. J is TRBJ1-5 and V is TRBV7-2, with 9 bases identical to TRBD1. The ends lost 7 bases at V and 3 bases at J; junction bases unmatched: 19. The CDR3 spans 19 residues. Germline-derived CDR1 and CDR2 are SGHTA and FQGNSA. The CDR3 protein is CASKKWGGDRAISNQPQHF. In DNA, the CDR3 is TGTGCCAGCAAAAAATGGGGCGGGGACAGGGCCATCTCCAATCAGCCCCAGCATTTT.

This rearrangement joins TRBV19 to TRBJ1-2; the match to TRBD1 covers 7 bases. This CDR3 has 15 residues. The trim removed 4 bases at V and 10 bases at J, leaving 15 bases unmatched. Germline CDR1 is LNHDA and CDR2 is SQIVND (reference sequence). The CDR3, as DNA: TGTGCCAGTAGTACCCCCCCGGGACAGCCGATCCCCTACACCTTC. It codes for CASSTPPGQPIPYTF.

The chain is built from TRBV27 and TRBJ2-1, with TRBD2 matching 12 bases. Germline V CDR1 and CDR2: MNHEY, SMNVEV (reference sequence). V lost 4 bases to trimming and J lost 7 bases; unmatched junction nucleotides: 11. This CDR3 is built from 17 residues. CDR3: CASSWSSGRAGKNEQFF. The CDR3 DNA reads as TGTGCCAGCAGTTGGTCTAGCGGGAGGGCGGGGAAAAATGAGCAGTTCTTC.

The V call is TRBV6-5, the J call TRBJ2-6; D is ambiguous. Per the germline V gene, CDR1 is MNHEY and CDR2 is SVGAGI. CDR3 length equals 15 residues. V was trimmed by 7 bases and J by 2 bases, leaving 12 bases between them. This CDR3 is CASTRSSPGANVLTF. DNA for the CDR3: TGTGCCAGCACGAGAAGCAGCCCTGGGGCCAACGTCCTGACTTTC.

The chain employs TRBV19 and TRBJ1-4; maybe TRBD1 (5 bases). The CDR3 is made up of 14 amino acids. Germline-derived CDR1 and CDR2 are LNHDA and SQIVND (reference sequence). V lost 5 bases and J 1 base, leaving 8 bases between the germline ends. The CDR3 region is CASSVGGTNEKLFF. In nucleotides, the CDR3 is TGTGCCAGTAGTGTGGGGGGAACTAATGAAAAACTGTTTTTT.

The table lists this clone with a few counts. Other DNA sequences in the sample encode the same CDR3. The chain couples TRBV7-2 to TRBJ2-5, with TRBD2 matching over 14 bases. The CDR3 contains 16 residues. J lost 5 bases, V lost 5 bases, and 7 bases had no gene match. Germline assignment: CDR1 SGHTA and CDR2 FQGNSA. Written as DNA, the CDR3 is TGTGCCAGCAGCCTTGGGGGACTAGCGGGAGTCGAGACCCAGTACTTC. As protein: CASSLGGLAGVETQYF.

The chain has TRBV2 and TRBJ2-2, with 13 nucleotides matching TRBD2. With V trimmed by 5 bases and J by 3 bases, 6 bases remained unmatched. The CDR3 runs 17 residues. CDR1 SNHLY and CDR2 FYNNEI come from the germline V gene. The CDR3 protein is CASSRGLAGVYTGELFF. CDR3 bases: TGTGCCAGCAGTCGAGGACTAGCGGGAGTGTACACCGGGGAGCTGTTTTTT.

This clone came up many times. The chain uses TRBV7-9 and TRBJ2-1; possibly TRBD1 for D (5 bases). The V end lost 2 bases, the J end lost 5 bases, and 10 bases lay between the germline ends. The CDR3 is made up of 14 amino acids. Germline V gene lookup returns CDR1 SEHNR and CDR2 FQNEAQ (reference sequence). The CDR3 region has the DNA TGTGCCAGCAGCTTATGGACAACTGACAATGAGCAGTTCTTC. Its translation: CASSLWTTDNEQFF.

V usage is TRBV28 and J usage is TRBJ1-1; the match to TRBD1 covers 8 bases. V shed 5 bases and J 3 bases; nucleotides not matched to a gene: 8. The CDR3 extends over 15 amino acids. CDR1 and CDR2 (germline): MDHEN, SYDVKM. CDR3 nucleotide sequence: TGTGCCAGCAGTAACAGCAGGGGGCGAGACACTGAAGCTTTCTTT. The encoded protein is CASSNSRGRDTEAFF.

Details on this clone: Its ends do not fully match the called genes, so a read error is possible. The chain has TRBV19 and TRBJ2-7; maybe TRBD2 (5 bases). Germline CDR1 is LNHDA and CDR2 is SQIVND (reference sequence). The CDR3 length is 13 residues. The CDR3 DNA reads TGTGCCAGCAGTAACGCGCTAGCTAACGAGCAGTACTTC. This encodes CASSNALANEQYF.

V gene TRBV5-6 combines with J gene TRBJ2-7, with TRBD2 matching over 9 bases. The V gene's germline CDR1 is SGHDT and CDR2 YYEEEE. The CDR3 contains 13 residues. Germline trimming cut 5 bases from V and 3 bases from J; bases unmatched to any gene: 3. The chain's CDR3 is CASRPTSGYEQYF. DNA for the CDR3: TGTGCCAGCAGGCCGACTAGCGGCTACGAGCAGTACTTC. Full variable domain (outside the CDR3, taken from reference TRBV5-6 and TRBJ2-7): DAGVTQSPTHLIKTRGQQVTLRCSPKSGHDTVSWYQQALGQGPQFIFQYYEEEERQRGNFPDRFSGHQFPNYSSELNVNALLLGDSALYLCASRPTSGYEQYFGPGTRLTVT.

This clone was seen a handful of times. J is TRBJ2-2 and V is TRBV11-2, with D unresolved. Trimming stripped 3 bases from V and 4 bases from J, with 9 bases between. This CDR3 contains 14 residues. Germline lookup yields CDR1 SGHAT and CDR2 FQNNGV. CDR3 DNA sequence: TGTGCCAGCAGCTTCACAAGACCCACCGGGGAGCTGTTTTTT. Protein: CASSFTRPTGELFF.

The chain joins TRBV18 to TRBJ2-7, with TRBD2 matching 9 bases. Germline trimming cut 3 bases from V and 5 bases from J; bases unmatched to any gene: 5. The CDR3 spans 14 residues. Per germline, CDR1 KGHSH and CDR2 LQKENI. The CDR3 sequence is CASSPSRTSDEQYF. The CDR3 coding sequence is TGTGCCAGCTCACCCTCCAGGACTAGCGACGAGCAGTACTTC.

The chain uses TRBV19 and TRBJ2-1; D is perhaps TRBD1 (5 bases). The CDR3 runs 14 residues. Germline CDR1 reads LNHDA; CDR2 reads SQIVND (reference sequence). The ends were cut back, 6 bases at V and 4 bases at J, with 13 bases in the middle. The CDR3 region has the DNA TGTGCCAGTAGCCCACCCCACAGGTACAATGAGCAGTTCTTC. Residues: CASSPPHRYNEQFF.

About this clone: At the DNA level, this CDR3 is encoded by other sequences in the same sample as well. The rearrangement uses TRBV28 and TRBJ2-7; possibly TRBD1 for D (5 bases). The V end was cut by 2 bases, the J end by 4 bases, with 6 bases between. In germline, CDR1 is MDHEN, CDR2 SYDVKM. The CDR3 is made up of 12 amino acids. CDR3 nucleotide sequence: TGTGCCAGCAGTTTAAGGGGATACGAGCAGTACTTC. This sequence encodes CASSLRGYEQYF.

This clone was observed once. This specimen includes other DNA sequences encoding the same CDR3. The chain joins TRBV10-3 to TRBJ1-5, with 8 bases aligning to TRBD1. Germline V gene sequence: CDR1 ENHRY, CDR2 SYGVKD. The CDR3 extends over 16 amino acids. Losses at the gene ends were 4 bases for V and 0 bases for J; bases not matched to a gene: 5. The CDR3 protein is CAISGQGPYSNQPQHF. CDR3 DNA: TGTGCCATCAGTGGACAGGGGCCGTATAGCAATCAGCCCCAGCATTTT.

A few counts support this clone. The V call is TRBV29-1, the J call TRBJ1-1; 9 bases match TRBD1. J gave up 5 bases and V 4 bases, and 5 bases lay outside the gene matches. CDR1 is SQVTM and CDR2 is ANQGSEA in the germline V gene. The CDR3 contains 13 residues. The CDR3 DNA is TGCAGCGTTGTGGGGACAGGGTGGACTGAAGCTTTCTTT. It codes for CSVVGTGWTEAFF.

The genes are TRBV5-1 and TRBJ1-2; perhaps TRBD1 as D (5 bases). The germline V gene encodes CDR1 SGHRS and CDR2 YFSETQ. The CDR3 is made up of 16 amino acids. Trimming shortened V by 2 bases and J by 6 bases, and 20 bases separated the two germline ends. CDR3 loop: CASSLSGPRTSDGYTF. The CDR3 DNA reads as TGCGCCAGCAGCTTATCGGGTCCCAGGACATCAGATGGCTACACCTTC.